A single sample is the source of the 23 T cell receptor beta chains below, sequenced in a study of blood T cell repertoires in COVID-19. Sequencing was performed with immunoSEQ multiplex PCR; in TCRdb, only in-frame clones are kept and a portion is missing. The data show about 200,000 clones, 70% to 90% seen once. Material: PBMCs or T cells enriched from blood (not recorded which). Source of these receptors: a woman aged 35 to 49 in a cohort exposed to, infected with or recovered from COVID-19 (not recorded which).

The V and J genes are TRBV19 and TRBJ1-3; TRBD1 agrees at 7 bases. Germline CDR1 LNHDA, CDR2 SQIVND (reference sequence). The length of the CDR3 is 15 residues. Unmatched junction bases numbered 6, after V lost 6 bases and J lost 1 base. For the CDR3, the DNA is TGTGCCAGTAGCAACCCGACAGGGTCTGGAAACACCATATATTTT. It codes for CASSNPTGSGNTIYF. The full variable domain, in which reference TRBV19 and TRBJ1-3 provide the parts outside the CDR3, is DGGITQSPKYLFRKEGQNVTLSCEQNLNHDAMYWYRQDPGQGLRLIYYSQIVNDFQKGDIAEGYSVSREKKESFPLTVTSAQKNPTAFYLCASSNPTGSGNTIYFGEGSWLTVV.

The chain has TRBV28 and TRBJ1-6; D is unresolved. Germline V gene sequence: CDR1 MDHEN, CDR2 SYDVKM. The CDR3 length is 12 residues. The V and J ends lost 3 bases and 10 bases respectively, with 7 bases between them. The CDR3 loop is CASSLGVSPLHF. The CDR3 bases are TGTGCCAGCAGTTTGGGAGTATCACCCCTCCACTTT.

The V call is TRBV6-5, the J call TRBJ2-3; 10 bases match TRBD1. This CDR3 comprises 14 residues. Trimming removed 5 bases from V and 4 bases from J; junction bases left unmatched: 3. CDR1 is MNHEY and CDR2 is SVGAGI in the germline V gene. For the CDR3, the DNA is TGTGCCAGCAGTCGCGGGACAGGGGCAGATACGCAGTATTTT. Translation: CASSRGTGADTQYF.

This clone was seen more than once but under ten times. The chain links TRBV6-5 to TRBJ1-2; the D gene is possibly TRBD1 (5 bases). Trimming took 7 bases from V and 1 from J, leaving 13 bases between them. Germline V gene lookup returns CDR1 MNHEY and CDR2 SVGAGI. The CDR3 sequence is 14 residues long. CDR3 nucleotides: TGTGCCAGCATTAACGACAGAAATAACTATGGCTACACCTTC. This gives the protein CASINDRNNYGYTF.

This clone was detected ten times or more. The V call is TRBV4-1, the J call TRBJ2-7; D is unresolved. This CDR3 comprises 13 residues. The germline gives CDR1 MGHRA, CDR2 YSYEKL. V was cut by 3 bases and J by 0 bases, with 6 bases left in between. The CDR3 loop reads CASSQSYSYEQYF. CDR3 DNA sequence: TGCGCCAGCAGCCAGTCCTACTCCTACGAGCAGTACTTC.

This chain links TRBV7-2 with TRBJ1-4; D may be TRBD1 (5 bases). Trimming took 5 bases from V and 8 from J, leaving 12 bases between them. The germline V gene has CDR1 SGHTA and CDR2 FQGNSA. The CDR3 consists of 13 residues. This CDR3 reads CASSLGRGEKLFF. The CDR3 bases are TGTGCCAGCAGCCTCGGGCGGGGGGAAAAACTGTTTTTT.

This chain links TRBV5-1 with TRBJ2-7; D call uncertain. Germline CDR1 is SGHRS and CDR2 is YFSETQ. Between the trimmed V and J ends, which lost 4 bases and 0 bases, there was a span of 8 bases. The CDR3 runs to 13 residues. The CDR3, as DNA: TGCGCCAGCAGCCCGCTAAGCTCCTACGAGCAGTACTTC. It yields the protein CASSPLSSYEQYF. Complete variable domain (other parts from reference TRBV5-1 and TRBJ2-7): KAGVTQTPRYLIKTRGQQVTLSCSPISGHRSVSWYQQTPGQGLQFLFEYFSETQRNKGNFPGRFSGRQFSNSRSEMNVSTLELGDSALYLCASSPLSSYEQYFGPGTRLTVT.

The chain couples TRBV5-1 to TRBJ1-2; a weak D match, TRBD1 (5 bases). Per the germline V gene, CDR1 is SGHRS and CDR2 is YFSETQ. With 2 bases removed from V and 4 bases from J, the gap between germline ends came to 12 bases. The CDR3 contains 14 residues. The CDR3: CASSFGQGAYGYTF. CDR3 DNA: TGCGCCAGCAGCTTCGGGCAGGGCGCCTATGGCTACACCTTC.

V and J are TRBV4-1 and TRBJ2-1, with D perhaps TRBD1 (5 bases). Looked up from germline, CDR1 is MGHRA and CDR2 is YSYEKL. The CDR3 loop spans 14 amino acids. V was shortened by 1 base and J by 6 bases, with 10 bases between the two germline ends. The CDR3 sequence: CASSQVWGFNEQFF. Written as DNA, the CDR3 is TGCGCCAGCAGCCAAGTGTGGGGCTTCAATGAGCAGTTCTTC.

V is TRBV2 and J is TRBJ1-6; D remains unclear. CDR1 SNHLY and CDR2 FYNNEI come from the germline V gene. Trimming pared 7 bases from V and 10 bases from J, leaving 5 bases between. This CDR3 is 10 amino acids long. CDR3 coding DNA: TGTGCCAGCATGGAGTCACCCCTCCACTTT. Protein: CASMESPLHF. Looking up the rest from reference TRBV2 and TRBJ1-6 gives the full variable domain: EPEVTQTPSHQVTQMGQEVILRCVPISNHLYFYWYRQILGQKVEFLVSFYNNEISEKSEIFDDQFSVERPDGSNFTLKIRSTKLEDSAMYFCASMESPLHFGNGTRLTVT.

On this clone itself: The same CDR3 also results from other DNA sequences found in this sample. The rearrangement links TRBV14 to TRBJ1-2; D possibly corresponds to TRBD1 (6 bases). Germline CDR1 is SGHDN and CDR2 is FVKESK. The CDR3 length is 13 residues. Trimming pared 0 bases from V and 4 bases from J, leaving 6 bases between. CDR3 DNA sequence: TGTGCCAGCAGCCAAGACAGGGGCTATGGCTACACCTTC. Amino acid sequence: CASSQDRGYGYTF.

The CDR3 is CASTPDGGMIDTEAFF. In nucleotides, the CDR3 is TGTGCCAGCACCCCGGACGGAGGTATGATCGACACTGAAGCTTTCTTT. The rearrangement links TRBV2 to TRBJ1-1; D gene uncertain. V lost 7 bases, J lost 3 bases, and 21 bases lay in between. CDR1 SNHLY and CDR2 FYNNEI come from the germline V gene. The CDR3 consists of 16 residues.

J is TRBJ1-5 and V is TRBV24-1; no definite D call. The CDR3 has 15 amino acids. V was cut by 2 bases and J by 1 base, with 8 bases left in between. Germline CDR1 reads KGHDR; CDR2 reads SFDVKD. The CDR3 coding sequence is TGTGCCACCAGTGATTCCGTATCCAGCAATCAGCCCCAGCATTTT. Residues: CATSDSVSSNQPQHF.

This clone was counted a single time. The chain recombines TRBV4-1 with TRBJ2-7; 9 positions match TRBD2. CDR1 is MGHRA, CDR2 YSYEKL, per germline. This CDR3 is 16 amino acids long. The trim removed 1 base at V and 5 bases at J, leaving 9 bases unmatched. DNA for the CDR3: TGCGCCAGCAGCCAAGTTGCCAGCGGGGGGACTCACGAGCAGTACTTC. It codes for CASSQVASGGTHEQYF.

The V and J genes are TRBV7-6 and TRBJ1-1; D unclear. The CDR3 contains 14 residues. Germline lookup yields CDR1 SGHVS and CDR2 FNYEAQ. Trimming left V 0 bases short and J 1 base short, with 6 bases between. The CDR3 is CASSLAPGNTEAFF. The CDR3 nucleotides read TGTGCCAGCAGCTTAGCTCCGGGGAACACTGAAGCTTTCTTT.

This chain connects TRBV6-2 or TRBV6-3 to TRBJ2-7; 7 bases are a match to TRBD1. The CDR3 covers 13 residues. Germline CDR1 reads MNHEY; CDR2 reads SVGEGT. J gave up 7 bases and V 4 bases, and 7 bases lay outside the gene matches. CDR3 sequence reads: CASSLARGYEQYF. The DNA for the CDR3 is TGTGCCAGCAGTTTGGCCAGGGGGTATGAGCAGTACTTC.

The chain recombines TRBV4-1 with TRBJ1-2; TRBD1 matches 12 bases. This CDR3 contains 17 residues. Germline lookup yields CDR1 MGHRA and CDR2 YSYEKL. V lost 0 bases, J lost 4 bases, and 6 bases stayed unmatched. The CDR3 sequence is CASSQDPGQGAGYGYTF. CDR3 DNA sequence: TGCGCCAGCAGCCAAGATCCGGGACAGGGGGCAGGCTATGGCTACACCTTC.

Only a few counts were recorded for this clone. The chain employs TRBV6-5 and TRBJ1-2; D remains ambiguous. CDR3 size: 13 residues. Trimming pared 7 bases from V and 5 bases from J, leaving 14 bases between. The germline V gene has CDR1 MNHEY and CDR2 SVGAGI. The CDR3 nucleotides are TGTGCCAGCATACCGGGAACTCAATATGGCTACACCTTC. Amino acids: CASIPGTQYGYTF.

V is TRBV11-3 and J is TRBJ1-3; D is uncertain. The ends were cut back, 0 bases at V and 5 bases at J, with 5 bases in the middle. The germline CDR1 and CDR2 sequences are SGHNT and YENEEA. CDR3 size: 13 residues. CDR3 bases: TGTGCCAGCAGCTTAGATCAAAGAAACACCATATATTTT. It yields the protein CASSLDQRNTIYF.

V gene TRBV6-5 combines with J gene TRBJ1-4; 7 bases line up with TRBD1. Trimming removed 7 bases from V and 1 base from J; junction bases left unmatched: 6. The V gene's germline CDR1 is MNHEY and CDR2 SVGAGI. The CDR3 length is 15 residues. This CDR3 reads CASTRQGGTNEKLFF. The DNA for the CDR3 is TGTGCCAGCACTCGACAGGGCGGAACTAATGAAAAACTGTTTTTT.

The chain has TRBV2 and TRBJ2-3, with D unclear. This CDR3 region has 12 residues. Germline V lookup: CDR1 SNHLY, CDR2 FYNNEI. Between the trimmed V and J ends, which lost 7 bases and 9 bases, there was a span of 14 bases. DNA of the CDR3: TGTGCCAGCACCATATCCAGTCACACGCAGTATTTT. Its translation is CASTISSHTQYF.

The rearrangement uses TRBV5-1 and TRBJ1-1; 9 bases agree with TRBD1. CDR3 size: 16 residues. Germline-derived CDR1 and CDR2 are SGHRS and YFSETQ. V was clipped by 4 bases and J by 6 bases; unmatched bases: 13. The chain's CDR3 is CASSGLGTGQRAEAFF. CDR3 in DNA: TGCGCCAGCAGCGGCCTCGGGACAGGGCAACGCGCTGAAGCTTTCTTT.

The chain is built from TRBV5-1 and TRBJ2-5; tentatively, D is TRBD2 (6 bases). The length of the CDR3 is 17 residues. Trimming removed 3 bases from V and 5 bases from J, with 23 bases in between. Germline CDR1 and CDR2: SGHRS and YFSETQ. CDR3 nucleotides: TGCGCCAGCAGCTCATTTAGGTGGCGGGACGGCGGGGAGACCCAGTACTTC. This gives the protein CASSSFRWRDGGETQYF. Full variable domain (missing parts from reference TRBV5-1 and TRBJ2-5): KAGVTQTPRYLIKTRGQQVTLSCSPISGHRSVSWYQQTPGQGLQFLFEYFSETQRNKGNFPGRFSGRQFSNSRSEMNVSTLELGDSALYLCASSSFRWRDGGETQYFGPGTRLLVL.